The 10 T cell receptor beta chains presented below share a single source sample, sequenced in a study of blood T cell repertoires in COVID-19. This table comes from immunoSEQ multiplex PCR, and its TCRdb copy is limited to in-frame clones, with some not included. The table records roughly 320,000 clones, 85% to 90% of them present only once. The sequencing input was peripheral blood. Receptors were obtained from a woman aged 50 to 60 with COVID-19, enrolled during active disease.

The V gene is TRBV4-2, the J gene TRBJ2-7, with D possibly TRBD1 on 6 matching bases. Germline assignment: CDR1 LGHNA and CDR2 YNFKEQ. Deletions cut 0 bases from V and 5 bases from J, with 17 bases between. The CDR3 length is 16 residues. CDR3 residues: CASSQDVGTKKNEQYF. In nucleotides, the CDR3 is TGTGCCAGCAGCCAAGATGTGGGGACAAAAAAGAACGAGCAGTACTTC.

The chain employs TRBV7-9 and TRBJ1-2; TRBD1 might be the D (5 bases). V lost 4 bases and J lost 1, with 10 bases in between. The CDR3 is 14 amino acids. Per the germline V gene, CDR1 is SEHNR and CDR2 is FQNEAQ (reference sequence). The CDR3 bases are TGTGCCAGCAGCTGGGCAGGGAATAACTATGGCTACACCTTC. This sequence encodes CASSWAGNNYGYTF.

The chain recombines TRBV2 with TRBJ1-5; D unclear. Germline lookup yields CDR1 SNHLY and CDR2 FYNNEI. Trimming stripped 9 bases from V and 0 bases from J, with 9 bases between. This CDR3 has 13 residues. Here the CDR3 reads CASRRSSNQPQHF. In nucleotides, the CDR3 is TGTGCCAGTCGACGGAGTAGCAATCAGCCCCAGCATTTT.

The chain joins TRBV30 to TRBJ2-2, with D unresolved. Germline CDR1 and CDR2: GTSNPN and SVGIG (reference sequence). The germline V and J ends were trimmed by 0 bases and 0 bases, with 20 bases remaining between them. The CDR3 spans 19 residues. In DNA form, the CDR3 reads TGTGCCTGGAGTGTACGCCAGTGGTTGGGTCAGGCGAACACCGGGGAGCTGTTTTTT. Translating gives CAWSVRQWLGQANTGELFF. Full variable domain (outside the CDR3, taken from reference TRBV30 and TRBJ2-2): SQTIHQWPATLVQPVGSPLSLECTVEGTSNPNLYWYRQAAGRGLQLLFYSVGIGQISSEVPQNLSASRPQDRQFILSSKKLLLSDSGFYLCAWSVRQWLGQANTGELFFGEGSRLTVL.

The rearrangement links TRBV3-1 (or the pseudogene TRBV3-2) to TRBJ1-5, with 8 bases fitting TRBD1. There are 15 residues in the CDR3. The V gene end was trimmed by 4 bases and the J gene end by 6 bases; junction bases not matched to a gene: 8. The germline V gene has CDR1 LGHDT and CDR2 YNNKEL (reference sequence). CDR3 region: CASSPRTGTGQPQHF. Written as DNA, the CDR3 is TGTGCCAGCAGCCCTCGTACAGGGACAGGTCAGCCCCAGCATTTT.

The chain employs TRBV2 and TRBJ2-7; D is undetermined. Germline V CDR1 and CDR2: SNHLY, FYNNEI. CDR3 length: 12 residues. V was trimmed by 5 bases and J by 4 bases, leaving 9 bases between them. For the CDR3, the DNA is TGTGCCAGCAGTTTAAGCGTATACGAGCAGTACTTC. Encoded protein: CASSLSVYEQYF.

CDR3 coding DNA: TGCGCCAGCAGCTTGAAAGGGGTCGGCGGTTCCTACGAGCAGTACTTC. Protein sequence: CASSLKGVGGSYEQYF. The chain has TRBV5-1 and TRBJ2-7, with D possibly matching TRBD1 (5 bases). The CDR3 contains 16 residues. With 1 base removed from V and 1 base from J, the gap between germline ends came to 15 bases. CDR1 SGHRS and CDR2 YFSETQ come from the germline V gene.

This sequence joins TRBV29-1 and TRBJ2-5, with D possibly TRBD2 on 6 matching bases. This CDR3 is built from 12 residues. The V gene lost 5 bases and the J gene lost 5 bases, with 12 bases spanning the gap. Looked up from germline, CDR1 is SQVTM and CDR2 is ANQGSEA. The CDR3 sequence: CSVYGGEETQYF. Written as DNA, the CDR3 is TGCAGCGTTTACGGGGGAGAGGAGACCCAGTACTTC.

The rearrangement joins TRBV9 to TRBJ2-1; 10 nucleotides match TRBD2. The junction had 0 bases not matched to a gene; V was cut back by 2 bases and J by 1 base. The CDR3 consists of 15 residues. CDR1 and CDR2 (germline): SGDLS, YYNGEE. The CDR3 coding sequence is TGTGCCAGCAGCGTTAGCGGGGGGTCCTACAATGAGCAGTTCTTC. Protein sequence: CASSVSGGSYNEQFF. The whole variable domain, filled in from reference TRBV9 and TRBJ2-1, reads DSGVTQTPKHLITATGQRVTLRCSPRSGDLSVYWYQQSLDQGLQFLIQYYNGEERAKGNILERFSAQQFPDLHSELNLSSLELGDSALYFCASSVSGGSYNEQFFGPGTRLTVL.

For the CDR3, the DNA is TGTGCCAGCAGCACAAGTGGGACTAGCGGGAGGCCCCTGATTCAAAACATTCAGTACTTC. The encoded protein is CASSTSGTSGRPLIQNIQYF. This sequence joins TRBV21-1 and TRBJ2-4; TRBD2, as called in the table, went unchecked against the DNA. TRBV21-1 is tagged as a pseudogene. This CDR3 region has 20 residues.